This TCR beta chain was sequenced for a study of blood T cell repertoires in COVID-19. On the study more broadly: From T cells, B-cell-depleted T cells, or PBMCs came the material, which was cDNA or gDNA.

As processed by the authors: Nucleated cell counts were estimated from reference gene primer amplification. Data came from immunoSEQ multiplex PCR; TCRdb stores just in-frame clones and leaves some out. V, J and clone size reflect that table, while D and trimming were determined from the DNA. Of around 250,000 clones in the sample, about 83% were seen once. V was pared by 4 bases and J by 5 bases, with 21 bases between. There are 17 residues in the CDR3. Germline V gene data show CDR1 as KGHDR and CDR2 as SFDVKD. The V gene is TRBV24-1, the J gene TRBJ2-3, with D maybe TRBD2 (7 bases). The specimen was peripheral blood. This clonotype was obtained from a middle-aged man with active or convalescent COVID-19. CDR3 sequence reads: CATSDPGGRGVGDTQYF. The CDR3 coding sequence is TGTGCCACCAGTGACCCGGGGGGCAGGGGAGTTGGAGATACGCAGTATTTT.